A selection of T cell receptor beta chains follows, all from one sample in a study of shared clonotypes between healthy human individuals. Measured with immunoSEQ multiplex PCR; TCRdb has only the in-frame clones, and not every one. There are approximately 1.9 million clones in the sample; 93% occur only once, and around 1.7% lies in the top ten. Sequenced input: naive CD8+ T cells from PBMCs. The receptors shown here come from a man aged 18 to 30 in good health. Some clones in this sample may be carry-over from other donors' samples. The CDR3 runs from the conserved cysteine through the conserved F or W. The D gene is left open where the match is weak. Clone size is stated in some rows and not others, as once, few, many or a class when expanded.

-	TRBV30	TRBJ2-7	TRBD2	CAYRLAGIIEQYF	TGTGCCTACAGGCTAGCGGGCATAATTGAGCAGTACTTC
-	TRBV10-1	TRBJ2-2	TRBD2	CASGTSGIPGELFF	TGCGCCAGTGGGACTAGCGGGATACCCGGGGAGCTGTTTTTT
-	TRBV4-3	TRBJ2-5	TRBD2	CASSQNPGLEETQYF	TGCGCCAGCAGCCAAAACCCGGGACTAGAAGAGACCCAGTACTTC
-	TRBV27	TRBJ2-7	-	CASSFRDGGTYEQYF	TGTGCCAGCAGTTTTAGGGACGGTGGCACCTACGAGCAGTACTTC
-	TRBV27	TRBJ1-4	TRBD1	CASRTGGASEKLFF	TGTGCCAGCAGGACAGGGGGCGCGAGTGAAAAACTGTTTTTT
few	TRBV19	TRBJ2-2	-	CASLGRTGELFF	TGTGCCAGCCTAGGCCGTACCGGGGAGCTGTTTTTT
-	TRBV5-1	TRBJ2-7	-	CASSLERPTGEQYF	TGCGCCAGCAGCTTGGAGCGGCCAACCGGAGAGCAGTACTTC
once	TRBV11-2	TRBJ2-3	-	CASSLGVSVDTQYF	TGTGCCAGCAGCTTAGGAGTTTCGGTAGATACGCAGTATTTT
-	TRBV25-1	TRBJ2-7	-	CASSEFRGGNEQYF	TGTGCCAGCAGTGAATTCAGGGGAGGTAACGAGCAGTACTTC
-	TRBV7-7	TRBJ2-7	TRBD1	CASSPGTGPYEQYF	TGTGCCAGCAGCCCCGGGACAGGTCCCTACGAGCAGTACTTC
-	TRBV30	TRBJ1-2	-	CAWSVWSESNYGYTF	TGTGCCTGGAGTGTGTGGTCAGAAAGTAACTATGGCTACACCTTC
-	TRBV27	TRBJ2-1	TRBD2	CASTGLAGYNEQFF	TGTGCCAGCACAGGACTAGCGGGCTACAATGAGCAGTTCTTC
-	TRBV7-3	TRBJ1-1	-	CASSYGPAGEAFF	TGTGCCAGCAGCTATGGGCCGGCAGGGGAAGCTTTCTTT
-	TRBV28	TRBJ2-6	-	CAGPGAGANVLTF	TGTGCCGGCCCGGGGGCCGGGGCCAACGTCCTGACTTTC
-	TRBV30	TRBJ2-1	TRBD2	CAWSRASGRPSYNEQFF	TGTGCCTGGAGCCGGGCGAGCGGGAGGCCCTCCTACAATGAGCAGTTCTTC
-	TRBV27	TRBJ2-1	TRBD2	CASSLAGTSPYNEQFF	TGTGCCAGCAGTTTGGCCGGGACTAGTCCCTACAATGAGCAGTTCTTC
-	TRBV29-1	TRBJ2-7	-	CSVEDKKSQVSYEQYF	TGCAGCGTTGAAGATAAAAAAAGCCAGGTCTCCTACGAGCAGTACTTC